Below are 13 T cell receptor beta chains sequenced from a single sample in a study of T cells after yellow fever vaccination. TCRdb reprocessed the 5' RACE reads with MiXCR, giving one entry per CDR3 protein. The repertoire holds about 58,000 distinct CDR3 sequences, 5.5% to 6% seen once, with about 28% in the top ten. Sequenced material: PBMCs, either bulk or a sorted T-cell subset (CD4+, CD8+, memory, or dextramer-sorted; not recorded which), taken on the day of the yellow fever booster vaccination. The receptors were gathered from a man aged 18 to 29 who received the YFV17D yellow fever vaccine.

This clonotype was detected many times. The V and J genes are TRBV7-8 and TRBJ2-7; D assignment may be TRBD1 or TRBD2 (5 bases each). V shed 1 base and J shed 6 bases, with 10 bases lying between them. CDR3 length: 13 amino acids. Germline CDR1 is SGHVS and CDR2 is FQNEAQ. DNA of the CDR3: TGTGCCAGCAGCTTAGGGGGGAGCTCCGAGCAGTACTTC. Protein: CASSLGGSSEQYF.

This clonotype was counted a few times. The chain recombines TRBV5-1 with TRBJ1-5; the D gene is possibly TRBD1 (5 bases). V was clipped by 0 bases and J by 2 bases, with 18 bases between them. The CDR3 has 18 amino acids. The germline V gene has CDR1 SGHRS and CDR2 YFSETQ. In nucleotides, the CDR3 is TGCGCCAGCAGCTTGGTTGCCCGCGATCCGGGGGGCAATCAGCCCCAGCATTTT. It specifies CASSLVARDPGGNQPQHF.

This chain joins TRBV30 and TRBJ2-7, with 8 bases fitting TRBD2. CDR1 is GTSNPN and CDR2 is SVGIG in the germline V gene (reference sequence). This CDR3 is built from 13 residues. After removal of 1 base from V and 11 bases from J, the junction contained 10 bases not matched to a gene. As DNA, the CDR3 is TGTGCCTGGAGTGACACTCCATCGGGGGGGGAGTACTTC. Translation gives CAWSDTPSGGEYF.

This clonotype was counted at least ten times. This chain joins TRBV5-6 and TRBJ1-1; D ambiguous. Germline CDR1 reads SGHDT; CDR2 reads YYEEEE. Trimming removed 3 bases at V and 6 bases at J, with 15 bases between. The CDR3 totals 14 residues. Here the CDR3 reads CASSSDGVIPEAFF. DNA of the CDR3: TGTGCCAGCAGCTCGGACGGCGTAATCCCTGAAGCTTTCTTT. Using reference TRBV5-6 and TRBJ1-1 for the parts outside the CDR3, the full variable domain is DAGVTQSPTHLIKTRGQQVTLRCSPKSGHDTVSWYQQALGQGPQFIFQYYEEEERQRGNFPDRFSGHQFPNYSSELNVNALLLGDSALYLCASSSDGVIPEAFFGQGTRLTVV.

This clonotype was picked up a small number of times. The chain combines TRBV7-8 with TRBJ2-5; 10 nucleotides line up with TRBD2. In germline, CDR1 is SGHVS, CDR2 FQNEAQ. CDR3 length: 14 residues. V gave up 5 bases and J gave up 6 bases; unmatched junction bases: 6. CDR3 coding DNA: TGTGCCAGCAGCGTTAGCGGGGGGCGTCAGACCCAGTACTTC. Protein sequence: CASSVSGGRQTQYF.

At least ten counts were recorded for this clonotype. The chain is built from TRBV12-3 or TRBV12-4 and TRBJ1-1; TRBD1 matches 11 bases. The CDR3 extends over 16 amino acids. The V segment lost 6 bases and the J segment 7 bases; nucleotides outside the gene matches: 13. The CDR3 DNA follows: TGTGCCAGCAGGAACCGGGACAGGGGGATGTTAGGTGAAGCTTTCTTT. Amino acids: CASRNRDRGMLGEAFF.

A few counts support this clonotype. The chain combines TRBV6-2 or TRBV6-3 with TRBJ2-2; D is uncertain. The V end lost 3 bases, the J end lost 0 bases, and 11 bases lay between the germline ends. Germline values: CDR1 MNHEY, CDR2 SVGEGT. CDR3 length: 16 residues. The CDR3 coding sequence is TGTGCCAGCAGTTATCGGCAGAACTCGAACACCGGGGAGCTGTTTTTT. This gives the protein CASSYRQNSNTGELFF.

This clonotype was counted at least ten times. This chain uses TRBV29-1 with TRBJ2-2; the D gene is possibly TRBD1 (6 bases). V was shortened by 3 bases and J by 7 bases, with 6 bases between the two germline ends. The CDR3 has 11 amino acids. Germline-derived CDR1 and CDR2 are SQVTM and ANQGSEA. The chain's CDR3 is CSVDRGGELFF. CDR3 nucleotides: TGCAGCGTTGACAGGGGCGGGGAGCTGTTTTTT.

The V gene is TRBV5-1, the J gene TRBJ2-1, with 7 bases matching TRBD2. This CDR3 has 15 amino acids. J gave up 5 bases and V 4 bases, and 9 bases lay outside the gene matches. CDR1 is SGHRS, CDR2 YFSETQ, per germline. CDR3 nucleotide sequence: TGCGCCAGCAGCCCGGCGGCTAGCGGACACAATGAGCAGTTCTTC. Encoded protein: CASSPAASGHNEQFF. Filled out from reference TRBV5-1 and TRBJ2-1, the complete variable domain reads KAGVTQTPRYLIKTRGQQVTLSCSPISGHRSVSWYQQTPGQGLQFLFEYFSETQRNKGNFPGRFSGRQFSNSRSEMNVSTLELGDSALYLCASSPAASGHNEQFFGPGTRLTVL.

The rearrangement joins TRBV7-9 to TRBJ2-7; 7 nucleotides align to TRBD1. The CDR3 has 14 residues. Germline V lookup: CDR1 SEHNR, CDR2 FQNEAQ (reference sequence). V was clipped by 5 bases and J by 1 base; unmatched bases: 5. This chain's CDR3 is CASSQGDGSYEQYF. The CDR3 nucleotides read TGTGCCAGCAGCCAGGGGGACGGATCCTACGAGCAGTACTTC.

This clonotype was observed at least ten times. J is TRBJ2-5 and V is TRBV12-3 or TRBV12-4, with unresolved D. The CDR3 is made up of 14 amino acids. V lost 6 bases and J lost 4, with 15 bases in between. The CDR3 sequence is CASSPTGWLETQYF. CDR3 DNA: TGTGCCAGCAGCCCCACCGGGTGGTTAGAGACCCAGTACTTC.

V and J are TRBV13 and TRBJ2-3, with a tentative D call TRBD2 (5 bases). V gave up 1 base and J gave up 6 bases, with 14 bases separating them. The CDR3 covers 15 residues. Germline V gene data show CDR1 as PRHDT and CDR2 as FYEKMQ (reference sequence). The CDR3 sequence is CASSLELGTGDTQYF. The CDR3 nucleotides are TGTGCCAGCAGCTTAGAATTGGGAACGGGGGATACGCAGTATTTT. Complete variable domain (other parts from reference TRBV13 and TRBJ2-3): AAGVIQSPRHLIKEKRETATLKCYPIPRHDTVYWYQQGPGQDPQFLISFYEKMQSDKGSIPDRFSAQQFSDYHSELNMSSLELGDSALYFCASSLELGTGDTQYFGPGTRLTVL.

This clonotype was seen at least ten times. The chain links TRBV6-5 to TRBJ2-7; a possible D gene is TRBD1 (6 bases). The germline V gene has CDR1 MNHEY and CDR2 SVGAGI. V shed 2 bases and J shed 1 base, with 12 bases lying between them. The CDR3 runs 15 residues. The CDR3 region has the DNA TGTGCCAGCAGTTACGACCCAGGGGAGTCCTACGAGCAGTACTTC. Encoded protein: CASSYDPGESYEQYF.